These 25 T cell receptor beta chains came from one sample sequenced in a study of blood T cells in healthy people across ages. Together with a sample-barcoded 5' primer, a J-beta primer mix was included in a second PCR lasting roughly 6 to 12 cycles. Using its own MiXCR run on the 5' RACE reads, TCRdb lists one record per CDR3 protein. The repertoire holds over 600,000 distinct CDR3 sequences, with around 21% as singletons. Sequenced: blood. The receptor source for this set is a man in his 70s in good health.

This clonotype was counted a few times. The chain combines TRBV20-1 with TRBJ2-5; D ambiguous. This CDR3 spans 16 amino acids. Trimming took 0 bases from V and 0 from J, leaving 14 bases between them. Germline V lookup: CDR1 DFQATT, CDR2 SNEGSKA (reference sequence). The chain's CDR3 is CSARDPHGWYQETQYF. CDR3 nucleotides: TGCAGTGCTAGAGATCCCCACGGATGGTACCAAGAGACCCAGTACTTC.

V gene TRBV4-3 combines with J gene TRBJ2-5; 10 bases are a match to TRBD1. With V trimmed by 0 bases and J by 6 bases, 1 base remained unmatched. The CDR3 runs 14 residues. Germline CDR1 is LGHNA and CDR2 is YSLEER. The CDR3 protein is CASSQEGQGKTQYF. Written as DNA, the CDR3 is TGCGCCAGCAGCCAAGAGGGACAGGGGAAGACCCAGTACTTC.

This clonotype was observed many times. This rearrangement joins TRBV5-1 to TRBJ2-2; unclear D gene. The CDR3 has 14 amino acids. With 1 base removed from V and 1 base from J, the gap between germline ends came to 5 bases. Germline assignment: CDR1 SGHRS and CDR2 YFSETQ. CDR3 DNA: TGCGCCAGCAGCTTGAATTTGAACACCGGGGAGCTGTTTTTT. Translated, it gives CASSLNLNTGELFF.

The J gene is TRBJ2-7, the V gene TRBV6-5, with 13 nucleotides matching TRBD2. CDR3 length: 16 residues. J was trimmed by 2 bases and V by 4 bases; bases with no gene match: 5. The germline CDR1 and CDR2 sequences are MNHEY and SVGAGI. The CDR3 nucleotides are TGTGCCAGCAGTTGGGGACTAGCGGGATCCACCTACGAGCAGTACTTC. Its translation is CASSWGLAGSTYEQYF.

The CDR3 DNA is TGTGCCAGCACCCTAGCGGGAAGGTGCGAGACCCAGTACTTC. Its protein is CASTLAGRCETQYF. The chain carries TRBV6-2 or TRBV6-3 and TRBJ2-5; 9 positions agree with TRBD2. Germline CDR1 is MNHEY and CDR2 is SVGEGT. V lost 7 bases to trimming and J lost 5 bases; unmatched junction nucleotides: 8. The CDR3 consists of 14 residues.

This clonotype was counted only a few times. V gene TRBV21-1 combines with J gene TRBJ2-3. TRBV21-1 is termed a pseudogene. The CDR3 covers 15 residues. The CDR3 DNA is TGTGCCAGCAGCAAAGCCTACACCCGCACAGATACGCAGTATTTT. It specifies CASSKAYTRTDTQYF.

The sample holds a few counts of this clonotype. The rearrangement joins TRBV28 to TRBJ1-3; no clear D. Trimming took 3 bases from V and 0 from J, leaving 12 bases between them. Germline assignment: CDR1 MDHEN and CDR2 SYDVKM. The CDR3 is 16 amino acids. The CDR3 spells CASSLLLSPSGNTIYF. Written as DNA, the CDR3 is TGTGCCAGCAGTTTGCTACTCAGCCCCTCTGGAAACACCATATATTTT.

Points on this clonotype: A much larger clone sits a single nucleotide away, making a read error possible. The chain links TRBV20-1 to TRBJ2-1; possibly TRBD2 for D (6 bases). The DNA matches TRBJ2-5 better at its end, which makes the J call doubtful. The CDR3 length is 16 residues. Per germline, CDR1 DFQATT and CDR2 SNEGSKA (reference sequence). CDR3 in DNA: TGCAGTGCTAGAGGGTCTAACGGGACTCACCGGCAGACCCAGTACTTC. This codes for CSARGSNGTHRQTQYF.

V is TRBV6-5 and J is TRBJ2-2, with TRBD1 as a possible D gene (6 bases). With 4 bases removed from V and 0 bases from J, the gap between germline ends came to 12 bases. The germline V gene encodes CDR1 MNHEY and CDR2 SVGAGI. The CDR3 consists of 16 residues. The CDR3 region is CASSSRRTANTGELFF. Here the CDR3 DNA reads TGTGCCAGCAGTTCAAGGCGGACAGCGAACACCGGGGAGCTGTTTTTT.

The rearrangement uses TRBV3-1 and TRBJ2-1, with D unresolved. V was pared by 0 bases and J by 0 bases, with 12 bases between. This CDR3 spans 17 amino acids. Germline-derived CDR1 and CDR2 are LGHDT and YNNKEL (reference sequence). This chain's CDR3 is CASSQERAMSSYNEQFF. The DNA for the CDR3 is TGTGCCAGCAGCCAAGAACGGGCGATGAGCTCCTACAATGAGCAGTTCTTC.

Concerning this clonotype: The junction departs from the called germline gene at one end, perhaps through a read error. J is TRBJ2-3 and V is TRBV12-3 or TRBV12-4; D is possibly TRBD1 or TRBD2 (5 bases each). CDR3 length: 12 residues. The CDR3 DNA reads TGTGCCAGCAGTTCGGGACCAGATGCGCAGTATTTT. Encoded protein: CASSSGPDAQYF.

CDR3 region: CASRPGTSGRNTGELFF. As DNA, the CDR3 is TGTGCCAGCAGACCCGGGACTAGCGGGAGGAACACCGGGGAGCTGTTTTTT. V is TRBV6-1 and J is TRBJ2-2; TRBD2 aligns across 14 bases. Germline values: CDR1 MNHNS, CDR2 SASEGT. V shed 6 bases, J shed 1 base, and the junction held 4 bases outside the gene matches. The CDR3 runs to 17 residues.

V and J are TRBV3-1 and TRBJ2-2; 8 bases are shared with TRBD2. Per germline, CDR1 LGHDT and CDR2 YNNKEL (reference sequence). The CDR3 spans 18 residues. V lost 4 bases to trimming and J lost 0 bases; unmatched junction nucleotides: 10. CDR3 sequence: CASSRRGGRTTNTGELFF. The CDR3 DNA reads TGTGCCAGCAGCCGGAGGGGCGGGAGGACCACGAACACCGGGGAGCTGTTTTTT.

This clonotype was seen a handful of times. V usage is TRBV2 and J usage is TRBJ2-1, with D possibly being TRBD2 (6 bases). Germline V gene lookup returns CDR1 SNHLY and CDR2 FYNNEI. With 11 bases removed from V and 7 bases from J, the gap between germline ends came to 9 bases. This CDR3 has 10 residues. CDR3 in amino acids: CAVGGNEQFF. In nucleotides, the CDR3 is TGTGCCGTCGGGGGAAATGAGCAGTTCTTC.

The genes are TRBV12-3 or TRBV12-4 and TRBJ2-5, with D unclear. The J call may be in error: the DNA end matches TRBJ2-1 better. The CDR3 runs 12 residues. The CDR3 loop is CASSTHSNEQFF. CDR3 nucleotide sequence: TGTGCCAGCAGTACCCACAGTAATGAGCAGTTCTTC.

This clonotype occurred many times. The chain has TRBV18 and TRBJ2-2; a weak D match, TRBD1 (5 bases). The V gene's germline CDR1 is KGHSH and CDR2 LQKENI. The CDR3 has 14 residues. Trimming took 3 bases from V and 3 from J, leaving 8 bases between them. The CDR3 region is CASSPLRDTGELFF. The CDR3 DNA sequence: TGTGCCAGCTCACCTCTCAGGGACACCGGGGAGCTGTTTTTT.

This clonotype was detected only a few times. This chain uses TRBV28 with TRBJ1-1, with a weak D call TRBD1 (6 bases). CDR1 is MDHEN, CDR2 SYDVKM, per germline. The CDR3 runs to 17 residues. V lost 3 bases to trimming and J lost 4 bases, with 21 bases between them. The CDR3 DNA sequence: TGTGCCAGCAGTTTTAGATTAGCTTCGAGGGGGAGCACTGAAGCTTTCTTT. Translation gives CASSFRLASRGSTEAFF.

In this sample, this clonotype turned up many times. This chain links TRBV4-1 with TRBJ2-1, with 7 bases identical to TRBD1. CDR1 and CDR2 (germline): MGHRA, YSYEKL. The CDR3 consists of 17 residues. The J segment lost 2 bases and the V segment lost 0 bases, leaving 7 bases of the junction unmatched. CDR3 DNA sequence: TGCGCCAGCAGCCAAGATCGGGTACAGGGGCCCTACAATGAGCAGTTCTTC. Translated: CASSQDRVQGPYNEQFF.

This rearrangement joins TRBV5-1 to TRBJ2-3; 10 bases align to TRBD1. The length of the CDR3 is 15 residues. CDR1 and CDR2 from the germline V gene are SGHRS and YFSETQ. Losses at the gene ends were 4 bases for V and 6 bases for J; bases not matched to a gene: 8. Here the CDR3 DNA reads TGCGCCAGCAGCACGGGACAGGGGTTCTCGGATACGCAGTATTTT. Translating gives CASSTGQGFSDTQYF.

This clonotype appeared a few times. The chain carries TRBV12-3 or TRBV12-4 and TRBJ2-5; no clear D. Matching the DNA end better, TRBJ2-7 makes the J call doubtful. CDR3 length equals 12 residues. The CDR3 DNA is TGTGCCAGCAGTTCTCCGTACTACGAGCAGTACTTC. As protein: CASSSPYYEQYF.

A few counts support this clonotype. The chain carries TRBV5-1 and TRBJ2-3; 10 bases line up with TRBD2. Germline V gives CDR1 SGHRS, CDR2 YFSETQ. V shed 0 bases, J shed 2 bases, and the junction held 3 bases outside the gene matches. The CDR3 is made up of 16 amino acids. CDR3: CASSLDLAGATDTQYF. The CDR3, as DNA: TGCGCCAGCAGCTTGGATCTAGCGGGAGCCACAGATACGCAGTATTTT. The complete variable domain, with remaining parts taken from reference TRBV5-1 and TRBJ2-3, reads KAGVTQTPRYLIKTRGQQVTLSCSPISGHRSVSWYQQTPGQGLQFLFEYFSETQRNKGNFPGRFSGRQFSNSRSEMNVSTLELGDSALYLCASSLDLAGATDTQYFGPGTRLTVL.

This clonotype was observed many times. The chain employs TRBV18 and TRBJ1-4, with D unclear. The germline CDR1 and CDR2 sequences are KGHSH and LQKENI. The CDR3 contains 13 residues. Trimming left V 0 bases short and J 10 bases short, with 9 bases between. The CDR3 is CASSPPPPIKLFF. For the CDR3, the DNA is TGTGCCAGCTCACCACCGCCGCCCATAAAACTGTTTTTT.

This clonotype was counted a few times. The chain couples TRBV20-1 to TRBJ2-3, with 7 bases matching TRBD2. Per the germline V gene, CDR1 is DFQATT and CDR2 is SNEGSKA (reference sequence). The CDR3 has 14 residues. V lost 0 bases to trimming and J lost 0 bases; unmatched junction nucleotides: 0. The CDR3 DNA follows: TGCAGTGCTAGAGAGGGAGGGAGCACAGATACGCAGTATTTT. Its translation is CSAREGGSTDTQYF.

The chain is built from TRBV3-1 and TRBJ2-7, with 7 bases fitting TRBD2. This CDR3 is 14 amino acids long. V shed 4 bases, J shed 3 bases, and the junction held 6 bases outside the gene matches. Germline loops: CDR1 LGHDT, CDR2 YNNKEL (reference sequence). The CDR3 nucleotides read TGTGCCAGCAGCCCCGGGACTACCGTCTACGAGCAGTACTTC. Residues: CASSPGTTVYEQYF.

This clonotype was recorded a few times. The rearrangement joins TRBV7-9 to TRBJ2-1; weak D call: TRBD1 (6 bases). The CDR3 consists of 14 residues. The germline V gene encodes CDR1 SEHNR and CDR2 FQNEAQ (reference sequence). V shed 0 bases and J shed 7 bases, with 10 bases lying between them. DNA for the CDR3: TGTGCCAGCAGCTTAGCGTGGCAGGGGAATGAGCAGTTCTTC. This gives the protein CASSLAWQGNEQFF. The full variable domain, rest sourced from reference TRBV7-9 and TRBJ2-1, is DTGVSQNPRHKITKRGQNVTFRCDPISEHNRLYWYRQTLGQGPEFLTYFQNEAQLEKSRLLSDRFSAERPKGSFSTLEIQRTEQGDSAMYLCASSLAWQGNEQFFGPGTRLTVL.